This TCR beta chain was found in a study of Graves' ophthalmopathy and Graves' hyperthyroidism. Study results and limitations: Blood also carried most expanded thyroid clonotypes exceeding 0.001 frequency.

CDR1 and CDR2 (germline): DFQATT, SNEGSKA (reference sequence). The CDR3 contains 16 residues. Trimming removed 2 bases from V and 3 bases from J; junction bases left unmatched: 12. Transcripts of RNA were the source for amplifying TCR beta CDR3 regions. Amplification began with first-round RT-PCR using HTBI primers, then second-round multiplex PCR was performed. TCRdb called the multiplex PCR reads again in MiXCR, with one record for every CDR3 protein. The repertoire holds about 500,000 distinct CDR3 sequences, with 35% to 45% as singletons. This clonotype was recorded at least ten times. The antigen remains undetermined.

This clonotype originated in an adult man with Graves' hyperthyroidism. The sample was peripheral blood or thyroid tissue (not recorded which). The genes are TRBV20-1 and TRBJ2-5; 7 bases are a match to TRBD2. CDR3 coding DNA: TGCAGTGCTAGATACAGGCAGCGGGGCTTTGAAGAGACCCAGTACTTC. This sequence encodes CSARYRQRGFEETQYF.